These T cell receptor beta chains were read from a single sample in a study of blood T cell repertoires in COVID-19. Profiling relied on immunoSEQ multiplex PCR, and the TCRdb table lists in-frame clones only, not all of them. Found here are 50,000 to 75,000 clones, over 75% of them singletons; the top ten hold 6% to 7%. The sequenced material came from peripheral blood. The receptors here all came from a man aged 55-75 years with acute or convalescent COVID-19. Both conserved end residues are trimmed from each CDR3. A D gene is named only where the DNA matches it firmly.

J,D,V,CDR3
TRBJ2-1,TRBD2,TRBV5-7,ASSLVASGGNNEQF
TRBJ2-5,TRBD2,TRBV6-1,ASSEALGTSGGSRQETQY
TRBJ1-1,TRBD1,TRBV29-1,SVDQRQGAEAF
TRBJ2-1,TRBD2,TRBV5-6,ASSLAGGPISYNEQF
TRBJ1-1,.,TRBV10-2,ASSEPGHLSGTGTEAF
TRBJ2-7,TRBD2,TRBV7-6,ASSLAGGGEQY
TRBJ1-1,TRBD1,TRBV19,ASSIVGQGENTEAF
TRBJ1-3,TRBD1,TRBV2,ASGTGRVDSGNTIY
TRBJ2-7,TRBD1,TRBV7-9,ASSFGQGRDEQY
TRBJ1-4,.,TRBV20-1,SARQAEKLF
TRBJ2-5,TRBD2,TRBV7-2,ASSLGGGETQY
TRBJ2-1,TRBD1,TRBV3-1/TRBV3-2,ASSFHRGSSYNEQF
TRBJ1-1,.,TRBV28,ASSFPTEGNTEAF
TRBJ2-3,TRBD2,TRBV4-3,ASSQDAPTSGGAGTQY
TRBJ1-2,TRBD1,TRBV2,ASSEDRGVNYGYT
TRBJ1-6,.,TRBV4-3,ASSQDVRRGGDSPLH
TRBJ1-1,TRBD1,TRBV20-1,SVKDRQAF
TRBJ2-7,.,TRBV24-1,ATSDESYEQY
TRBJ1-1,.,TRBV3-1/TRBV3-2,ASSHFPRGVTEAF
TRBJ1-1,.,TRBV15,ATSRDIGGRGRTEAF
TRBJ2-3,TRBD2,TRBV10-2,ASSESFGLAGTDTQY
TRBJ2-1,TRBD1,TRBV5-1,ASSDRDVYEQF
TRBJ1-2,TRBD1,TRBV27,ASRRSGTDSGYT
TRBJ1-1,.,TRBV3-1/TRBV3-2,ASSHVDTEAF
TRBJ2-1,.,TRBV2,ASSYATGVSGGEQF
TRBJ2-7,.,TRBV2,ASSGTAYEQY
TRBJ1-1,.,TRBV19,ASSPAVGVNTEAF
TRBJ2-1,TRBD2,TRBV29-1,SGTLGFSGGVGEQF
TRBJ1-1,TRBD1,TRBV2,ASSEAGQMNTEAF
TRBJ1-1,TRBD1,TRBV4-1,ASSQEAPGTGGAF
TRBJ1-3,.,TRBV27,ASRGASGNTIY
TRBJ1-5,.,TRBV6-1,ASSEHTHSNQPQH
TRBJ1-4,TRBD1,TRBV5-1,ASRPTGDWGEKLF
TRBJ1-1,.,TRBV18,ASSPPAGVDTEAF
TRBJ1-2,.,TRBV4-3,ASSQDGSRGNGYT
TRBJ1-2,.,TRBV21-1,ASSKVPGQLINYGYT
TRBJ1-3,.,TRBV7-9,ASRPDRFSSGNTIY
TRBJ2-3,.,TRBV16,ASSQFGDTQY
TRBJ2-1,TRBD1,TRBV5-4,ASSLEGAGSEQF
TRBJ1-4,TRBD1,TRBV6-5,ASSYTTGSNEKLF
TRBJ2-6,TRBD1,TRBV19,ASSVKGQGAGGANVLT
TRBJ2-3,TRBD2,TRBV19,ASSFSSGGRTDTQY
TRBJ2-7,TRBD1,TRBV27,ASSLYGTDSYEQY
TRBJ1-1,.,TRBV7-9,ASSGGVNTEAF
TRBJ2-5,TRBD1,TRBV12-3/TRBV12-4,ASSPGGQETQY
TRBJ2-7,TRBD2,TRBV5-1,ARSRGGSYEQY
TRBJ1-2,.,TRBV29-1,SVEFLAEGYGYT
TRBJ2-7,TRBD1,TRBV6-5,ASSYDWTGAGYEQY
TRBJ2-1,.,TRBV10-1,ASMGPGATTNNEQF
TRBJ1-5,.,TRBV10-3,AISETGGSYNQPQH